This T cell receptor beta chain was recorded in a study of T cells after yellow fever vaccination. Study-wide results and limits: When the response was secondary, it was weaker but reached its peak faster, day 5 versus 15. Reappearance after the booster was observed for most primary-vaccination clones (roughly 95% CD4, over 70% CD8). Repertoires obtained by FACS sorting could include abundant clonotypes that entered as contaminants from the bulk population.

This clonotype turned up a few times. Its antigen is not known. It was through 5'RACE template switching that TCR cDNA was made, with a universal primer site and UMIs added. TCRdb re-derived calls from the 5' RACE reads in MiXCR, one entry per CDR3 protein. The repertoire holds some 120,000 distinct CDR3 sequences, with 15% as singletons. Specimen: CD8+ T cells sorted from PBMCs, collected 5 days after the yellow fever booster vaccination. This clonotype originated in a man aged 18 to 29 who received the YFV17D yellow fever vaccine.

The CDR3 nucleotides read TGTGCCATCAGTGATGGGCCGTGGGAGCAGTACGTC. This codes for CAISDGPWEQYV. The V gene is TRBV10-3, the J gene TRBJ2-7, with D hard to call. This CDR3 contains 12 residues. The germline gives CDR1 ENHRY, CDR2 SYGVKD. Trimming left V 3 bases short and J 7 bases short, with 10 bases between.